This T cell receptor (beta chain) originates from a study of CD8 T cells in ankylosing spondylitis. General study results and limits: Blood of patients with ankylosing spondylitis appeared to be characterized by a TCR beta motif of several highly homologous variants.

The CDR3 contains 15 residues. V dropped 2 bases and J dropped 8; count of bases not matched to a gene: 5. Looked up from germline, CDR1 is SGHRS and CDR2 is YFSETQ. From the 5' RACE reads, TCRdb called clonotypes with MiXCR, one entry per CDR3 protein. Counted here are 470,000 or so distinct CDR3 sequences, 25% to 30% occurring once; the ten biggest clones make up about 0.92%. In the case of this clonotype: Its antigen is unknown.

Sequencing input: blood, either unsorted or a sorted T cell fraction (not recorded which). V usage is TRBV5-1 and J usage is TRBJ2-1; 12 bases are shared with TRBD2. The clonotype comes from a male donor with ankylosing spondylitis. The CDR3: CASSFRTSGTHEQFF. The CDR3 DNA reads as TGCGCCAGCAGCTTTAGGACTAGCGGGACCCATGAGCAGTTCTTC.